These 8 T cell receptor beta chains were sequenced from one sample in a study of blood T cell repertoires in COVID-19. Profiling relied on immunoSEQ multiplex PCR, and the TCRdb table lists in-frame clones only, not all of them. The repertoire holds 490,000 or so clones, roughly 90% seen once, with 1.5% to 2% in the top ten. The specimen sequenced was PBMCs or T cells enriched from blood (not recorded which). Source of these receptors: a woman aged 40 to 50 who had recovered from COVID-19.

The genes are TRBV6-5 and TRBJ1-1; D is ambiguous. The ends were cut back, 6 bases at V and 0 bases at J, with 8 bases in the middle. CDR3 length: 13 residues. Germline V gene sequence: CDR1 MNHEY, CDR2 SVGAGI. CDR3 in amino acids: CASSTTLNTEAFF. The DNA for the CDR3 is TGTGCCAGCAGCACCACTCTGAACACTGAAGCTTTCTTT.

V gene TRBV5-1 combines with J gene TRBJ2-7, with 7 bases aligning to TRBD1. The CDR3 loop spans 12 amino acids. The V segment lost 4 bases and the J segment 7 bases; nucleotides outside the gene matches: 5. The germline V gene encodes CDR1 SGHRS and CDR2 YFSETQ. The CDR3 protein is CASSGDSREQYF. CDR3 sequence (DNA): TGCGCCAGCAGCGGGGACAGCCGGGAGCAGTACTTC.

The chain joins TRBV7-9 to TRBJ2-7; 8 bases fit TRBD1. With V trimmed by 4 bases and J by 4 bases, 15 bases remained unmatched. Germline CDR1 and CDR2: SEHNR and FQNEAQ (reference sequence). The CDR3 runs to 17 residues. CDR3 DNA sequence: TGTGCCAGCAGCTCACCCCTATCGGACAGGGTTCCGTACGAGCAGTACTTC. It specifies CASSSPLSDRVPYEQYF.

J is TRBJ2-1 and V is TRBV11-3; 7 bases agree with TRBD2. J lost 2 bases, V lost 0 bases, and 10 bases had no gene match. The CDR3 extends over 18 amino acids. CDR1 and CDR2 (germline): SGHNT, YENEEA. CDR3 nucleotide sequence: TGTGCCAGCAGCTTAGATCCCCCCCTAGCGGAGGCCTACAATGAGCAGTTCTTC. It translates to CASSLDPPLAEAYNEQFF.

The chain carries TRBV7-9 and TRBJ1-3; tentative D call: TRBD1 (6 bases). The CDR3 has 15 residues. Germline loops: CDR1 SEHNR, CDR2 FQNEAQ (reference sequence). The V and J ends lost 6 bases and 0 bases respectively, with 12 bases between them. The CDR3 bases are TGTGCCAGCAGACAACAGGGCCTCTCTGGAAACACCATATATTTT. Protein product: CASRQQGLSGNTIYF.

V is TRBV11-3 and J is TRBJ2-2; TRBD2 might be the D (6 bases). Per germline, CDR1 SGHNT and CDR2 YENEEA. The CDR3 loop spans 16 amino acids. The V and J ends lost 1 base and 0 bases respectively, with 9 bases between them. The DNA of the CDR3 is TGTGCCAGCAGCTTAGGGACTATGGCGAACACCGGGGAGCTGTTTTTT. Translating it yields CASSLGTMANTGELFF. Complete variable domain (other parts from reference TRBV11-3 and TRBJ2-2): EAGVVQSPRYKIIEKKQPVAFWCNPISGHNTLYWYLQNLGQGPELLIRYENEEAVDDSQLPKDRFSAERLKGVDSTLKIQPAELGDSAVYLCASSLGTMANTGELFFGEGSRLTVL.

Only a few counts were recorded for this clone. This chain uses TRBV19 with TRBJ1-5, with TRBD1 matching over 8 bases. Germline V CDR1 and CDR2: LNHDA, SQIVND (reference sequence). CDR3 length: 13 residues. Trimming took 4 bases from V and 6 from J; bases not matched to a gene: 2. This CDR3 reads CASSTTGVQPQHF. In DNA form, the CDR3 reads TGTGCCAGTAGTACGACAGGGGTTCAGCCCCAGCATTTT.

On this clone: The same CDR3 arises from other DNA sequences in this sample as well. The chain employs TRBV12-3 or TRBV12-4 and TRBJ1-1, with 7 bases that match TRBD1. This CDR3 has 13 residues. V shed 6 bases, J shed 4 bases, and the junction held 5 bases outside the gene matches. DNA for the CDR3: TGTGCCAGCAGCCGACAGGGTGGCACTGAAGCTTTCTTT. As protein: CASSRQGGTEAFF.